This T cell receptor beta chain was captured by sequencing in a study of immune evolution from preneoplasia to lung adenocarcinoma. Germline V gene sequence: CDR1 SQVTM, CDR2 ANQGSEA. V gave up 1 base and J gave up 0 bases, with 7 bases separating them. This CDR3 spans 15 amino acids. TCRdb keeps only in-frame clones here, not all; method: immunoSEQ multiplex PCR. The profile covers around 10,000 clones, with 76% appearing a single time and 25% to 30% taken by the ten largest. The chain carries TRBV29-1 and TRBJ2-6; the D is unclear. This sequence was found in a person aged 55 to 70 with lung adenocarcinoma. Some clones in this sample may be carry-over from other donors' samples. The sequenced sample was FFPE normal lung tissue adjacent to the tumor. The CDR3 coding sequence is TGCAGCGTTGAAGTAGGCGGCTCTGGGGCCAACGTCCTGACTTTC. Translation gives CSVEVGGSGANVLTF.